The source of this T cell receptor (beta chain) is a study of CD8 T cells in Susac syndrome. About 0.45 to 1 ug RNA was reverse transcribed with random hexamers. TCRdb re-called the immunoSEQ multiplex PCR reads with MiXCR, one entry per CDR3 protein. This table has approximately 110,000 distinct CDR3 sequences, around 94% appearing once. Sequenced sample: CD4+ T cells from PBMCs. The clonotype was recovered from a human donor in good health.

The CDR3 here is CASSQALGGGTEAFF. DNA for the CDR3: TGCGCCAGCAGCCAAGCGCTTGGGGGAGGCACTGAAGCTTTCTTT. The J gene is TRBJ1-1, the V gene TRBV4-3; tentative D call: TRBD1 (5 bases). Germline lookup yields CDR1 LGHNA and CDR2 YSLEER. Trimming cost V 1 base and J 4 bases, with 13 bases left between them. The CDR3 sequence is 15 residues long.